This T cell receptor beta chain comes out of a study of blood T cell repertoires in COVID-19. The method was immunoSEQ multiplex PCR; TCRdb's version includes in-frame clones alone and lacks a portion of them. The sample records some 150,000 clones, approximately 89% being singletons. This clone was seen a handful of times. The CDR3 is 13 amino acids. Germline CDR1 KGHSH, CDR2 LQKENI. The ends were cut back, 2 bases at V and 6 bases at J, with 10 bases in the middle. The TCR sequence derives from a human donor in a cohort sampled during active COVID-19. This chain joins TRBV18 and TRBJ1-2; tentatively, D is TRBD1 (6 bases). The sequencing sample was made of peripheral blood. The CDR3 sequence is CASSPEQGNGYTF. For the CDR3, the DNA is TGTGCCAGCTCACCAGAACAGGGAAATGGCTACACCTTC.